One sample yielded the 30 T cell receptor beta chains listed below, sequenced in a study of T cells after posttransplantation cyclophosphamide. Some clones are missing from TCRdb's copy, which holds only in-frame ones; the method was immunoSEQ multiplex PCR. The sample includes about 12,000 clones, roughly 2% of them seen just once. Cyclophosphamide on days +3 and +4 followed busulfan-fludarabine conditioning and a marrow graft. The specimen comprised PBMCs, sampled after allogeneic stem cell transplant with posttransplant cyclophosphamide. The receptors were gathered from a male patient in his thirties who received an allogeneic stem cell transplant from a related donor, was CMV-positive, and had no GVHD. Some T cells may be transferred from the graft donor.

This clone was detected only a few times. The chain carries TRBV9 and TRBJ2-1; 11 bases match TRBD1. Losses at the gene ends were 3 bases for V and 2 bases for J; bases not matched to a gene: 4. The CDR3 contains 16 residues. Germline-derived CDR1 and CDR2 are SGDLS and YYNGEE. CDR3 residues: CASSAPGQGAYNEQFF. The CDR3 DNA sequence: TGTGCCAGCAGCGCCCCGGGACAGGGGGCCTACAATGAGCAGTTCTTC.

This CDR3 is CASTGGSNTEAFF. The CDR3, as DNA: TGTGCCAGCACAGGGGGATCGAACACTGAAGCTTTCTTT. The V and J genes are TRBV25-1 and TRBJ1-1; TRBD1 matches 7 bases. The V gene's germline CDR1 is MGHDK and CDR2 SYGVNS. V shed 7 bases, J shed 1 base, and the junction held 3 bases outside the gene matches. The CDR3 length is 13 residues.

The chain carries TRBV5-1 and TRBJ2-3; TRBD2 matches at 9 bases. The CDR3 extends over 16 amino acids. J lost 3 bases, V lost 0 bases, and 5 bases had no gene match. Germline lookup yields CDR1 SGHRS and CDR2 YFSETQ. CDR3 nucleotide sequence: TGCGCCAGCAGCTTGGTCTCTAGCGGGGTGACAGATACGCAGTATTTT. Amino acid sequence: CASSLVSSGVTDTQYF.

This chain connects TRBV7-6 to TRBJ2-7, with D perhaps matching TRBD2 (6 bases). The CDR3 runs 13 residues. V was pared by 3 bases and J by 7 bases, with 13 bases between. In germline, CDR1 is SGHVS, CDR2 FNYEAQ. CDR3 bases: TGTGCCAGCAGCTTTACTAGCAACAGTGAGCAGTACTTC. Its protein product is CASSFTSNSEQYF.

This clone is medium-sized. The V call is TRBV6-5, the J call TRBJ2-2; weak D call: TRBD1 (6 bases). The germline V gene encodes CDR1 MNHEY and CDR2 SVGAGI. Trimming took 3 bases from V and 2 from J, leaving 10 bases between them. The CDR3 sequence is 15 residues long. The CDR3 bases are TGTGCCAGCAGTTATTACAGGGCCAACACCGGGGAGCTGTTTTTT. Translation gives CASSYYRANTGELFF.

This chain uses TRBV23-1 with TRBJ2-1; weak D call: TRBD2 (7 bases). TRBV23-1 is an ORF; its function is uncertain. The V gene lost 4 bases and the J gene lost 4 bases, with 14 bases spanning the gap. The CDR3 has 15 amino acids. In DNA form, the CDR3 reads TGCGCCAGCAGTCCGTTTGCGGGGGCTTACAATGAGCAGTTCTTC. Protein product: CASSPFAGAYNEQFF.

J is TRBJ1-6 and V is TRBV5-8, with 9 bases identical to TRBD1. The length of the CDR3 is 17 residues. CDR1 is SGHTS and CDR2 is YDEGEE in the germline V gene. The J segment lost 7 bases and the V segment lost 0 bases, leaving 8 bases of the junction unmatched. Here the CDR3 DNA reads TGTGCCAGCAGCTTGGGGGACAGGGAATGGTTGAATTCACCCCTCCACTTT. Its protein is CASSLGDREWLNSPLHF.

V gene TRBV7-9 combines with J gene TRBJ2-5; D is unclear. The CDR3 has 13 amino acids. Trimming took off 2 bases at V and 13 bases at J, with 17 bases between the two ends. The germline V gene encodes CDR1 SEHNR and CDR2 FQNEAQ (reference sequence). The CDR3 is CASSLSRSLERYF. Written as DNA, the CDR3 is TGTGCCAGCAGCTTATCGCGATCCCTCGAGCGGTACTTC. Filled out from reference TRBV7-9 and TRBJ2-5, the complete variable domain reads DTGVSQNPRHKITKRGQNVTFRCDPISEHNRLYWYRQTLGQGPEFLTYFQNEAQLEKSRLLSDRFSAERPKGSFSTLEIQRTEQGDSAMYLCASSLSRSLERYFGPGTRLLVL.

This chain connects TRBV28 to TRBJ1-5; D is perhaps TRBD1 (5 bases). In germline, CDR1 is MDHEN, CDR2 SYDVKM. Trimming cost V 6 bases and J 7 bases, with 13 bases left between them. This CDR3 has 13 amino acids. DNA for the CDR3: TGTGCCAGCAGCCCCCGTGGGGGGCAGCCCCAGCATTTT. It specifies CASSPRGGQPQHF.

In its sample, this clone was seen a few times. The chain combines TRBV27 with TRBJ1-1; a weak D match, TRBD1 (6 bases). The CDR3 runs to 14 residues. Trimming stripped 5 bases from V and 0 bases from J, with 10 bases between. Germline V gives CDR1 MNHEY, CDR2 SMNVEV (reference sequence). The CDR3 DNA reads TGTGCCAGCAGTAGGGGACACCTGAACACTGAAGCTTTCTTT. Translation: CASSRGHLNTEAFF.

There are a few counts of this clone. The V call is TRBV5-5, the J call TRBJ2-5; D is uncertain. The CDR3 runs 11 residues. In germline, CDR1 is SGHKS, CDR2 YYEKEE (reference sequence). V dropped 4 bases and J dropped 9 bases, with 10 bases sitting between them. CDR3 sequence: CASSAVEAQYF. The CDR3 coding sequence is TGTGCCAGCAGCGCCGTTGAGGCCCAGTACTTC.

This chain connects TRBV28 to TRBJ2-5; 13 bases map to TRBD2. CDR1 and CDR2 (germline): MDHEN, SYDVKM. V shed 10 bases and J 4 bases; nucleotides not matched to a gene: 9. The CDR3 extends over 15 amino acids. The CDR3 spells CAIRLAGGRGETQYF. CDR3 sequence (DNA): TGTGCCATCAGACTAGCGGGAGGCCGTGGAGAGACCCAGTACTTC.

The CDR3 loop is CASSEGNSGNTIYF. In nucleotides, the CDR3 is TGTGCCAGCAGTGAGGGCAACTCTGGAAACACCATATATTTT. This chain joins TRBV2 and TRBJ1-3, with D unclear. The CDR3 length is 14 residues. Germline V CDR1 and CDR2: SNHLY, FYNNEI. Trimming removed 3 bases from V and 0 bases from J, with 6 bases in between.

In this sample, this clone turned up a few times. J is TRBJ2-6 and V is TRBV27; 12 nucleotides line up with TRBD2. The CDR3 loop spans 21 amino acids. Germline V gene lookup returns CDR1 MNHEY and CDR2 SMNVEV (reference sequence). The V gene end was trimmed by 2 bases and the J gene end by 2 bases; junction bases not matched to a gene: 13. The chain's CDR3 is CASSLGPGTSGRPPGANVLTF. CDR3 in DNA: TGTGCCAGCAGTTTAGGCCCGGGGACTAGCGGGCGACCCCCTGGGGCCAACGTCCTGACTTTC. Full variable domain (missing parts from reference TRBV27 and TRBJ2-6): EAQVTQNPRYLITVTGKKLTVTCSQNMNHEYMSWYRQDPGLGLRQIYYSMNVEVTDKGDVPEGYKVSRKEKRNFPLILESPSPNQTSLYFCASSLGPGTSGRPPGANVLTFGAGSRLTVL.

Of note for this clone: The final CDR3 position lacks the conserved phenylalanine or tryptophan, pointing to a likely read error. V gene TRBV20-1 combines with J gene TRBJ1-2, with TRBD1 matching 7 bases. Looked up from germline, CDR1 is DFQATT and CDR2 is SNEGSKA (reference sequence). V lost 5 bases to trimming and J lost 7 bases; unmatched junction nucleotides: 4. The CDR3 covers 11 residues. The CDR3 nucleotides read TGCAGTGCTTCCAGGGGGTCTGGCTACACCTCC. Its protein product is CSASRGSGYTS.

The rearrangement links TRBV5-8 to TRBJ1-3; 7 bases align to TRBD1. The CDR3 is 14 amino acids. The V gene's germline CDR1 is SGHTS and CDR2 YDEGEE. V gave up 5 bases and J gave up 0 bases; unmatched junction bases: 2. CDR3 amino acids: CASRGQLSGNTIYF. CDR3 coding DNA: TGTGCCAGCAGGGGACAGCTCTCTGGAAACACCATATATTTT.

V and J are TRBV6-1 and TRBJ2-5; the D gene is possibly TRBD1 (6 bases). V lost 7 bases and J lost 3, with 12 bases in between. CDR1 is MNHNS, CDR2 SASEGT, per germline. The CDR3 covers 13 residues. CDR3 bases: TGTGCCAGCAACGGGGCAGGGGAAGAGACCCAGTACTTC. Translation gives CASNGAGEETQYF.

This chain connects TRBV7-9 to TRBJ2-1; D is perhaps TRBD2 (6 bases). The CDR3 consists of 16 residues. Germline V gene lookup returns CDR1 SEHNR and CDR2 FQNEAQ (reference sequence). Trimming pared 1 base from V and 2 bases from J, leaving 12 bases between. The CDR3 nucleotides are TGTGCCAGCAGCTTAGAGGCGGGGTGGACCTACAATGAGCAGTTCTTC. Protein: CASSLEAGWTYNEQFF.

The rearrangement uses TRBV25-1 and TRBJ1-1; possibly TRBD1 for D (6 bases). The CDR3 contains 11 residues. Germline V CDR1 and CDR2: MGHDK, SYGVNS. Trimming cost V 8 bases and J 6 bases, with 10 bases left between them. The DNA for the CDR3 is TGTGCCAGCGGGACAACCTCTGAAGCTTTCTTT. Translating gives CASGTTSEAFF.

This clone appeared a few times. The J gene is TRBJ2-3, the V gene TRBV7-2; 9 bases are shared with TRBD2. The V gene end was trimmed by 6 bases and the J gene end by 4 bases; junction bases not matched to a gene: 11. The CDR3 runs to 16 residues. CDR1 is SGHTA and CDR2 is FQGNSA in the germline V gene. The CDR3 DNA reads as TGTGCCAGCAGTTCGATGCCTAGCGGGATAGCAGATACGCAGTATTTT. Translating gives CASSSMPSGIADTQYF.

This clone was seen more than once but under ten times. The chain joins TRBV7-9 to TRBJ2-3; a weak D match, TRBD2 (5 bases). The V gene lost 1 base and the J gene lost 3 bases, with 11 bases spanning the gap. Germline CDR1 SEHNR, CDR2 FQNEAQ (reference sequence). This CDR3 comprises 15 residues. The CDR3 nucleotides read TGTGCCAGCAGCTTAGTAGGGCCGGGGACAGATACGCAGTATTTT. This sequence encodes CASSLVGPGTDTQYF.

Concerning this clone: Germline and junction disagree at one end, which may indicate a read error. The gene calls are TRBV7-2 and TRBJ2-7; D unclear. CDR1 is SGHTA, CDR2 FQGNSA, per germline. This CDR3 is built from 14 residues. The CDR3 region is CAGSSNSGPYEQYF. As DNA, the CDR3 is TGTGCCGGCAGCTCGAATTCAGGCCCCTACGAGCAGTACTTC. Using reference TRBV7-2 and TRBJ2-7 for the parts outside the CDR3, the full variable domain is GAGVSQSPSNKVTEKGKDVELRCDPISGHTALYWYRQSLGQGLEFLIYFQGNSAPDKSGLPSDRFSAERTGGSVSTLTIQRTQQEDSAVYLCAGSSNSGPYEQYFGPGTRLTVT.

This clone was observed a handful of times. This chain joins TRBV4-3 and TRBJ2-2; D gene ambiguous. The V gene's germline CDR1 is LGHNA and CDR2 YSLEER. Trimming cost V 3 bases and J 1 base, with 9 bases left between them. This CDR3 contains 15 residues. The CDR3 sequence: CASSHFQVNTGELFF. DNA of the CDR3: TGCGCCAGCAGCCACTTCCAGGTGAACACCGGGGAGCTGTTTTTT.

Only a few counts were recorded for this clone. CDR3 in amino acids: CAISESGLAGRILYF. CDR3 in DNA: TGTGCCATCAGTGAGTCGGGACTAGCGGGACGTATTCTGTATTTT. V usage is TRBV10-3 and J usage is TRBJ2-3; 13 bases agree with TRBD2. The CDR3 loop spans 15 amino acids. V lost 0 bases, J lost 14 bases, and 8 bases stayed unmatched. Germline lookup yields CDR1 ENHRY and CDR2 SYGVKD.

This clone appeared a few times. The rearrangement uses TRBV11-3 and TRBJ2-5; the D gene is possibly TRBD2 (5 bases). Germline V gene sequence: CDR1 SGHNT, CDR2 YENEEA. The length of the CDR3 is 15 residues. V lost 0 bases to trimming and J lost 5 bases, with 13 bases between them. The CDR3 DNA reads TGTGCCAGCAGCTTAGAAAACGGTCGAGGGGAGACCCAGTACTTC. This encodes CASSLENGRGETQYF.

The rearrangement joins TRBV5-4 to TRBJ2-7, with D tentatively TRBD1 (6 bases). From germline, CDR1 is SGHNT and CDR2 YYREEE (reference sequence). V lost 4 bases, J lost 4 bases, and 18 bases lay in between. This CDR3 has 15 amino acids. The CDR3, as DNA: TGTGCCAGCAGCGCTGGCGCAGGGGTGTTGTACGAGCAGTACTTC. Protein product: CASSAGAGVLYEQYF. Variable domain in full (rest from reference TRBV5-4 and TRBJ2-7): ETGVTQSPTHLIKTRGQQVTLRCSSQSGHNTVSWYQQALGQGPQFIFQYYREEENGRGNFPPRFSGLQFPNYSSELNVNALELDDSALYLCASSAGAGVLYEQYFGPGTRLTVT.

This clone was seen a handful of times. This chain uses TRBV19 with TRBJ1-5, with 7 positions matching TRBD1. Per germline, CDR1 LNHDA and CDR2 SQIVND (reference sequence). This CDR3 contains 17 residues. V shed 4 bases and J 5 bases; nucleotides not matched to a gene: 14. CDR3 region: CASSKGQALGAYQPQHF. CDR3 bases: TGTGCCAGTAGTAAAGGACAGGCCCTGGGGGCTTATCAGCCCCAGCATTTT.

The CDR3 sequence: CASSVEPIEVSNEQFF. CDR3 bases: TGTGCCAGCAGCGTAGAGCCAATCGAAGTCTCCAATGAGCAGTTCTTC. This chain uses TRBV9 with TRBJ2-1, with D unclear. This CDR3 has 16 amino acids. The germline V and J ends were trimmed by 0 bases and 6 bases, with 16 bases remaining between them. CDR1 is SGDLS and CDR2 is YYNGEE in the germline V gene.

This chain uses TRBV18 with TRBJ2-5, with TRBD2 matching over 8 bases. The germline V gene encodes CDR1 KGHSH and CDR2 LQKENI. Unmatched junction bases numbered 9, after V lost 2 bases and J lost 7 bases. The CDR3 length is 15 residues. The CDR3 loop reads CASSPASGGYGTQYF. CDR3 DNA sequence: TGTGCCAGCTCACCAGCCAGCGGGGGTTATGGGACCCAGTACTTC. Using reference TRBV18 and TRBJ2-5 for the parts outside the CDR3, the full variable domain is NAGVMQNPRHLVRRRGQEARLRCSPMKGHSHVYWYRQLPEEGLKFMVYLQKENIIDESGMPKERFSAEFPKEGPSILRIQQVVRGDSAAYFCASSPASGGYGTQYFGPGTRLLVL.

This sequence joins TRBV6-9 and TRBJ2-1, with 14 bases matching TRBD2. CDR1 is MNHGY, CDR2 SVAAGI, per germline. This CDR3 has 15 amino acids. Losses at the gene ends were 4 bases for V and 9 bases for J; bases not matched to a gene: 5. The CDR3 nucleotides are TGTGCCAGCAGTTCGACTAGCGGGGGGGTGGTTGAGCAGTTCTTC. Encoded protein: CASSSTSGGVVEQFF.